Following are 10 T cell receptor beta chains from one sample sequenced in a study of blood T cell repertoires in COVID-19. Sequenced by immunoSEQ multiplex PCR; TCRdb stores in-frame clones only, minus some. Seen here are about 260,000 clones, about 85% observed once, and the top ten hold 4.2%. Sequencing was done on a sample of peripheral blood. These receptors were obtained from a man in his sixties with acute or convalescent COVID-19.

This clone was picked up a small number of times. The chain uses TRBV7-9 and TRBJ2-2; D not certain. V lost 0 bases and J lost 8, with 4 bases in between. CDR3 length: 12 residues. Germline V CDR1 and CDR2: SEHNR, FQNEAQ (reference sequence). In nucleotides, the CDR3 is TGTGCCAGCAGCTTAGCCTCGGGGGAGCTGTTTTTT. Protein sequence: CASSLASGELFF.

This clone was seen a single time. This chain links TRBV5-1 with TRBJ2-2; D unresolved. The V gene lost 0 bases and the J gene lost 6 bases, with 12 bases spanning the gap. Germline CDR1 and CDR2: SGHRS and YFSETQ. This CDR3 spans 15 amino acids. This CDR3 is CASSLGDSNPGELFF. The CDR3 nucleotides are TGCGCCAGCAGCTTGGGAGACTCCAATCCCGGGGAGCTGTTTTTT. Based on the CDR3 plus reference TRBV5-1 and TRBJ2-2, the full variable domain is KAGVTQTPRYLIKTRGQQVTLSCSPISGHRSVSWYQQTPGQGLQFLFEYFSETQRNKGNFPGRFSGRQFSNSRSEMNVSTLELGDSALYLCASSLGDSNPGELFFGEGSRLTVL.

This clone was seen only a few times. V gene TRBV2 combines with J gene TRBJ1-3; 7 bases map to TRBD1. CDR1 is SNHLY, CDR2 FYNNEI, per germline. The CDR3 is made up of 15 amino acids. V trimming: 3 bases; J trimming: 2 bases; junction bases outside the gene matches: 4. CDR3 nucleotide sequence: TGTGCCAGCAGTGAGCAGGGGGGTACTGGAAACACCATATATTTT. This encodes CASSEQGGTGNTIYF.

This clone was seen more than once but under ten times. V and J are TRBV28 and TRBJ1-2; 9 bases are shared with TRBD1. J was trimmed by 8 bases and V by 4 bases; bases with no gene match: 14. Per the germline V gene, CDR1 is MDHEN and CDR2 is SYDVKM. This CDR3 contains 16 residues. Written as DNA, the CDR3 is TGTGCCAGCAGTTCATTGTCAATCGACAGGGGGGGAGGCTACACCTTC. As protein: CASSSLSIDRGGGYTF.

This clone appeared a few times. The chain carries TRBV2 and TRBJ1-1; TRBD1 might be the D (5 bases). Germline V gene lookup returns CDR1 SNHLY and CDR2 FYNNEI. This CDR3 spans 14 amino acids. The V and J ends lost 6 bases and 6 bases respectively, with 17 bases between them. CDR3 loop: CASRVPGGRPEAFF. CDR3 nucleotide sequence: TGTGCCAGCAGAGTTCCCGGGGGGAGGCCTGAAGCTTTCTTT. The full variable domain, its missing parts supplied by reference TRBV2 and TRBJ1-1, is EPEVTQTPSHQVTQMGQEVILRCVPISNHLYFYWYRQILGQKVEFLVSFYNNEISEKSEIFDDQFSVERPDGSNFTLKIRSTKLEDSAMYFCASRVPGGRPEAFFGQGTRLTVV.

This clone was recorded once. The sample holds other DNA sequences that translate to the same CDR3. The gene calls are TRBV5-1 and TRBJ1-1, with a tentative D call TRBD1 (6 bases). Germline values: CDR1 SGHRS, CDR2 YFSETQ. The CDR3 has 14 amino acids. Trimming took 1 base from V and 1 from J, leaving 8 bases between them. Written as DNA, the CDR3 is TGCGCCAGCAGCTTGCAAGGGGGGAACACTGAAGCTTTCTTT. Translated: CASSLQGGNTEAFF.

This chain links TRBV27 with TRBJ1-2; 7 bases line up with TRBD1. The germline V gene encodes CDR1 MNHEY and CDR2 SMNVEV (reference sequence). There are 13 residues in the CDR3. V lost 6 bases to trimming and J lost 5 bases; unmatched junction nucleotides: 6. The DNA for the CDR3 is TGTGCCAGCAGGCCGACAGGGACGTATGGCTACACCTTC. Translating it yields CASRPTGTYGYTF.

Written as DNA, the CDR3 is TGCGCCAGCAGCGGTAACACCTACGAGCAGTACTTC. Protein sequence: CASSGNTYEQYF. The chain has TRBV5-1 and TRBJ2-7; D is uncertain. Trimming cost V 4 bases and J 2 bases, with 7 bases left between them. The CDR3 spans 12 residues. Per germline, CDR1 SGHRS and CDR2 YFSETQ.

In DNA form, the CDR3 reads TGTGCCAGCACCCCTGGGGGGACAGGGGCTGGGTATGGCTACACCTTC. Its protein is CASTPGGTGAGYGYTF. V is TRBV28 and J is TRBJ1-2, with 10 bases aligning to TRBD1. The trim removed 7 bases at V and 5 bases at J, leaving 13 bases unmatched. The CDR3 covers 16 residues. Germline lookup yields CDR1 MDHEN and CDR2 SYDVKM.

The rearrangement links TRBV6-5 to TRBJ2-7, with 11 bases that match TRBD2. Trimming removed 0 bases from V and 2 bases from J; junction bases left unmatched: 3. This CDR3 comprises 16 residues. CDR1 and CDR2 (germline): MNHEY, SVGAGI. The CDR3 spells CASSYSKTSGTYEQYF. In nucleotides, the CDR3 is TGTGCCAGCAGTTACTCGAAGACTAGCGGGACCTACGAGCAGTACTTC.